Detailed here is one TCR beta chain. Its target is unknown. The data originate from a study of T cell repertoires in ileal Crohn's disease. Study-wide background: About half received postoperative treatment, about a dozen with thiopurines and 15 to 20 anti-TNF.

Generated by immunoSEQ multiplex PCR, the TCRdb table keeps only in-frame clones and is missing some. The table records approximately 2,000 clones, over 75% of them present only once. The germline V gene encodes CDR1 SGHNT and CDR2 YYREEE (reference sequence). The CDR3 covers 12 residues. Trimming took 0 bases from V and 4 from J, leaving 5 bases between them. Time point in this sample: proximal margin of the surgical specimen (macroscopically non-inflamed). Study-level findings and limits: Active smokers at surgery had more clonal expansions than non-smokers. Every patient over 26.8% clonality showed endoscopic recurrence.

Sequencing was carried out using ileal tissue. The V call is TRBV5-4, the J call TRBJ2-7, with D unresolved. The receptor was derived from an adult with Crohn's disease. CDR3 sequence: CASSLGGYEQYF. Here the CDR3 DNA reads TGTGCCAGCAGCTTGGGCGGTTACGAGCAGTACTTC.